One and the same sample provided the 2 T cell receptor beta chains below, sequenced in a study of T-cell memory formation after mild COVID-19. TCRdb re-called the 5' RACE reads through MiXCR, storing one row per CDR3 protein. This sample has fewer than 650,000 distinct CDR3 sequences, with roughly 17% found just once. Sequencing was performed on PBMCs or a T cell subset sorted from them (not recorded which). The receptors derive from an adult woman who had mild COVID-19 (a few samples of this study predate the infection). Cell type and time point are not known.

The V call is TRBV20-1, the J call TRBJ1-4; D is perhaps TRBD1 (5 bases). Trimming stripped 0 bases from V and 7 bases from J, with 12 bases between. Germline V gene sequence: CDR1 DFQATT, CDR2 SNEGSKA (reference sequence). The CDR3 has 14 amino acids. This CDR3 is CSARDPQGGEKLFF. CDR3 nucleotides: TGCAGTGCTAGAGATCCGCAGGGAGGTGAAAAACTGTTTTTT.

This clonotype has ten or more counts. The chain carries TRBV7-9 and TRBJ1-1; the match to TRBD1 covers 7 bases. The CDR3 is made up of 16 amino acids. Germline CDR1 and CDR2: SEHNR and FQNEAQ (reference sequence). Trimming cost V 5 bases and J 3 bases; bases outside gene matches: 12. In DNA form, the CDR3 reads TGTGCCAGCAGCCCCTCGCCTGGGGGGACAGACACTGAAGCTTTCTTT. Protein: CASSPSPGGTDTEAFF.